The 29 T cell receptor beta chains listed next were all sequenced from one sample in a study of T cells after yellow fever vaccination. TCRdb re-called the 5' RACE reads through MiXCR, storing one row per CDR3 protein. The sample holds approximately 70,000 distinct CDR3 sequences, approximately 7% seen once. The material sequenced was CD8+ T cells sorted from PBMCs, taken around 45 days after the first yellow fever vaccination. Source of these receptors: a man between 18 and 35 years old who received the YFV17D yellow fever vaccine.

This clonotype was counted at least ten times. V gene TRBV2 combines with J gene TRBJ2-3; TRBD1 matches at 7 bases. Germline loops: CDR1 SNHLY, CDR2 FYNNEI. The V and J ends lost 6 bases and 2 bases, in that order; junction bases with no gene match: 5. This CDR3 has 14 amino acids. The chain's CDR3 is CASRTGMDTDTQYF. The CDR3 coding sequence is TGTGCCAGCAGGACAGGGATGGACACAGATACGCAGTATTTT.

This clonotype has at least ten counts. The V and J genes are TRBV27 and TRBJ1-4, with D uncertain. Germline values: CDR1 MNHEY, CDR2 SMNVEV (reference sequence). The V end was cut by 5 bases, the J end by 10 bases, with 5 bases between. The CDR3 length is 10 residues. Here the CDR3 DNA reads TGTGCCAGCAGTCGAGGAAAACTGTTTTTT. Encoded protein: CASSRGKLFF.

The chain recombines TRBV29-1 with TRBJ2-1; D unclear. Germline CDR1 SQVTM, CDR2 ANQGSEA. This CDR3 region has 15 residues. V was cut by 5 bases and J by 2 bases, with 16 bases left in between. Here the CDR3 DNA reads TGCAGCGTTAACGGGCTACTTTTCACCTACAATGAGCAGTTCTTC. Translated, it gives CSVNGLLFTYNEQFF.

V is TRBV5-5 and J is TRBJ2-7, with 8 bases matching TRBD1. Losses at the gene ends were 0 bases for V and 3 bases for J; bases not matched to a gene: 5. Germline V gene sequence: CDR1 SGHKS, CDR2 YYEKEE (reference sequence). The CDR3 extends over 15 amino acids. The CDR3 nucleotides read TGTGCCAGCAGCTTGGGGGGAACAGGGGGCTACGAGCAGTACTTC. Translation gives CASSLGGTGGYEQYF.

This clonotype was recorded many times. V is TRBV7-6 and J is TRBJ2-2, with D possibly matching TRBD2 (5 bases). CDR1 SGHVS and CDR2 FNYEAQ come from the germline V gene. CDR3 length: 15 residues. Trimming removed 3 bases at V and 3 bases at J, with 11 bases between. Written as DNA, the CDR3 is TGTGCCAGCAGCTTTGTCGGGGATTACACCGGGGAGCTGTTTTTT. Its translation is CASSFVGDYTGELFF.

This clonotype was counted between two and nine times. The V call is TRBV5-5, the J call TRBJ1-2; 7 positions agree with TRBD1. V shed 4 bases and J 4 bases; nucleotides not matched to a gene: 7. CDR1 SGHKS and CDR2 YYEKEE come from the germline V gene (reference sequence). This CDR3 has 14 amino acids. The CDR3 loop reads CASSLRDSPYGYTF. The CDR3 DNA reads as TGTGCCAGCAGCCTCCGGGACAGCCCCTATGGCTACACCTTC.

This clonotype was detected ten times or more. The CDR3 protein is CASSPGQGAGEQYF. CDR3 DNA sequence: TGCGCCAGCAGCCCAGGACAGGGGGCAGGGGAGCAGTACTTC. V gene TRBV5-1 combines with J gene TRBJ2-7; 11 bases agree with TRBD1. The CDR3 covers 14 residues. Trimming removed 4 bases from V and 7 bases from J; junction bases left unmatched: 7. Germline loops: CDR1 SGHRS, CDR2 YFSETQ.

This chain uses TRBV10-3 with TRBJ1-1, with TRBD1 matching 10 bases. Germline CDR1 and CDR2: ENHRY and SYGVKD. The CDR3 spans 13 residues. J gave up 7 bases and V 8 bases, and 7 bases lay outside the gene matches. In DNA form, the CDR3 reads TGTGCCATCGACGACGGACAGGGGGGTGAAGCTTTCTTT. Translation: CAIDDGQGGEAFF.

This clonotype has a count of ten or more. The chain carries TRBV5-1 and TRBJ2-3; TRBD2 matches at 8 bases. The CDR3 runs to 16 residues. CDR1 is SGHRS, CDR2 YFSETQ, per germline. J lost 3 bases, V lost 3 bases, and 9 bases had no gene match. CDR3 in DNA: TGCGCCAGCAGCTCCCCGGTAGCGGGGTGGACAGATACGCAGTATTTT. Its protein is CASSSPVAGWTDTQYF. The full variable domain, in which reference TRBV5-1 and TRBJ2-3 provide the parts outside the CDR3, is KAGVTQTPRYLIKTRGQQVTLSCSPISGHRSVSWYQQTPGQGLQFLFEYFSETQRNKGNFPGRFSGRQFSNSRSEMNVSTLELGDSALYLCASSSPVAGWTDTQYFGPGTRLTVL.

This clonotype was counted a few times. The chain employs TRBV15 and TRBJ2-7; D remains ambiguous. The V and J ends lost 5 bases and 4 bases respectively, with 15 bases between them. The CDR3 loop spans 14 amino acids. The germline V gene encodes CDR1 LNHNV and CDR2 YYDKDF (reference sequence). The CDR3 nucleotides read TGTGCCACCAGCCCTGGGCCGGAGATTTACGAGCAGTACTTC. This sequence encodes CATSPGPEIYEQYF.

Ten or more counts support this clonotype. V gene TRBV19 combines with J gene TRBJ2-5, with D unclear. The ends were cut back, 3 bases at V and 3 bases at J, with 8 bases in the middle. This CDR3 contains 13 residues. From germline, CDR1 is LNHDA and CDR2 SQIVND (reference sequence). CDR3 sequence reads: CASSIISKETQYF. The CDR3, as DNA: TGTGCCAGTAGTATTATCTCTAAAGAGACCCAGTACTTC.

J is TRBJ1-1 and V is TRBV5-1; 7 positions match TRBD1. The CDR3 totals 13 residues. The germline V gene has CDR1 SGHRS and CDR2 YFSETQ. V lost 4 bases to trimming and J lost 6 bases; unmatched junction nucleotides: 6. This CDR3 is CASSVTGTAEAFF. The DNA for the CDR3 is TGCGCCAGCAGCGTGACAGGGACCGCTGAAGCTTTCTTT. Full variable domain (missing parts from reference TRBV5-1 and TRBJ1-1): KAGVTQTPRYLIKTRGQQVTLSCSPISGHRSVSWYQQTPGQGLQFLFEYFSETQRNKGNFPGRFSGRQFSNSRSEMNVSTLELGDSALYLCASSVTGTAEAFFGQGTRLTVV.

This clonotype was observed a few times. This chain connects TRBV4-3 to TRBJ1-1; no clear D gene. Germline CDR1 is LGHNA and CDR2 is YSLEER. This CDR3 has 14 residues. Trimming pared 1 base from V and 4 bases from J, leaving 10 bases between. CDR3 loop: CASSQGRAFTEAFF. The CDR3 DNA reads TGCGCCAGCAGCCAAGGAAGGGCATTCACTGAAGCTTTCTTT.

The chain recombines TRBV6-5 with TRBJ1-1; the D is unclear. This CDR3 has 14 amino acids. V was cut by 2 bases and J by 4 bases, with 11 bases left in between. Germline V gene sequence: CDR1 MNHEY, CDR2 SVGAGI. In DNA form, the CDR3 reads TGTGCCAGCAGTTACCTTAAGCCGGGCACTGAAGCTTTCTTT. Translating gives CASSYLKPGTEAFF.

This clonotype was seen at least ten times. This chain links TRBV7-6 with TRBJ2-3; a possible D gene is TRBD2 (5 bases). The germline CDR1 and CDR2 sequences are SGHVS and FNYEAQ. The V end was cut by 5 bases, the J end by 3 bases, with 12 bases between. This CDR3 has 14 amino acids. The CDR3 DNA follows: TGTGCCAGCAGCGGTCGGGGTGCAACAGATACGCAGTATTTT. This translates into CASSGRGATDTQYF.

This clonotype was found many times. CDR3 in DNA: TGTGCCAGCAGCCCCCGGGACTATAAATACGAGCAGTACTTC. Translation: CASSPRDYKYEQYF. The rearrangement uses TRBV7-2 and TRBJ2-7; 7 positions match TRBD2. The CDR3 runs to 14 residues. V shed 5 bases, J shed 4 bases, and the junction held 8 bases outside the gene matches. Germline V gene sequence: CDR1 SGHTA, CDR2 FQGNSA.

This clonotype was counted at least ten times. The CDR3 region is CASSLDTGSNQPQHF. Here the CDR3 DNA reads TGCGCCAGCAGCTTGGACACGGGGAGCAATCAGCCCCAGCATTTT. This chain uses TRBV4-1 with TRBJ1-5; D is possibly TRBD1 (5 bases). The V gene's germline CDR1 is MGHRA and CDR2 YSYEKL. The CDR3 sequence is 15 residues long. V was pared by 5 bases and J by 1 base, with 12 bases between.

Concerning this clonotype itself: A much larger clonotype is one base distant, so this may be a read error. The chain recombines TRBV29-1 with TRBJ2-7; 8 bases fit TRBD1. This CDR3 comprises 14 residues. Per germline, CDR1 SQVTM and CDR2 ANQGSEA. The V and J ends lost 1 base and 3 bases, in that order; junction bases with no gene match: 5. CDR3 sequence: CSVEALGTGYEQYV. In DNA form, the CDR3 reads TGCAGCGTTGAAGCTCTGGGGACAGGCTACGAGCAGTACGTC.

Ten or more counts support this clonotype. The chain joins TRBV4-3 to TRBJ2-2; TRBD1 matches 10 bases. The length of the CDR3 is 16 residues. Germline V gives CDR1 LGHNA, CDR2 YSLEER. Trimming at V came to 4 bases and at J to 4 bases, leaving 6 bases not matched to a gene. CDR3 sequence (DNA): TGCGCCAGCAGCCTTCCGGGACAGGGGATCACCGGGGAGCTGTTTTTT. It specifies CASSLPGQGITGELFF.

In its sample, this clonotype was seen a few times. This sequence joins TRBV5-6 and TRBJ2-5; D not certain. Trimming cost V 4 bases and J 1 base, with 14 bases left between them. Germline CDR1 and CDR2: SGHDT and YYEEEE. The CDR3 loop spans 15 amino acids. The chain's CDR3 is CASSPDPRPQETQYF. In nucleotides, the CDR3 is TGTGCCAGCAGCCCTGACCCCAGGCCCCAAGAGACCCAGTACTTC.

This clonotype was seen repeatedly, ten times or more. V gene TRBV25-1 combines with J gene TRBJ1-5; D uncertain. Trimming cost V 2 bases and J 0 bases, with 5 bases left between them. Germline values: CDR1 MGHDK, CDR2 SYGVNS. The CDR3 is 14 residues long. DNA of the CDR3: TGTGCCAGCAGTGAAGTAGGTAGCAATCAGCCCCAGCATTTT. Encoded protein: CASSEVGSNQPQHF.

The chain links TRBV10-3 to TRBJ2-1; TRBD2 aligns across 9 bases. Per germline, CDR1 ENHRY and CDR2 SYGVKD. The V segment lost 2 bases and the J segment 8 bases; nucleotides outside the gene matches: 7. This CDR3 comprises 15 residues. CDR3 sequence reads: CAISELAGIHDEQFF. DNA of the CDR3: TGTGCCATCAGTGAGCTAGCGGGGATTCATGATGAGCAGTTCTTC.

A remark on this clonotype: With a much larger clone just one base away, this may be a read error. This chain links TRBV24-1 with TRBJ2-2; D not resolved. Germline CDR1 is KGHDR and CDR2 is SFDVKD. Deletions cut 9 bases from V and 4 bases from J, with 11 bases between. The CDR3 loop spans 13 amino acids. Here the CDR3 reads CATGRRSTGELFF. CDR3 bases: TGTGCCACCGGTCGCAGGAGCACCGGGGAGCTGTTTTTT.

This clonotype was counted many times. The rearrangement links TRBV7-9 to TRBJ2-2; D is uncertain. The ends were cut back, 6 bases at V and 7 bases at J, with 12 bases in the middle. The CDR3 is 13 amino acids. Germline V gene sequence: CDR1 SEHNR, CDR2 FQNEAQ (reference sequence). The CDR3 nucleotides are TGTGCCAGCAGTCCGCCGTGGAGCGGGGAGCTGTTTTTT. Its translation is CASSPPWSGELFF.

Notes on this clonotype: This may be a read error, as it is one base from a much larger clone. The chain recombines TRBV5-6 with TRBJ2-7, with D hard to call. The germline gives CDR1 SGHDT, CDR2 YYEEEE. Between the trimmed V and J ends, which lost 7 bases and 4 bases, there was a span of 12 bases. The CDR3 extends over 12 amino acids. Here the CDR3 DNA reads TGTGCCAGCGATTGGAACGGATACGAGCAGTACTTC. This gives the protein CASDWNGYEQYF.

The CDR3 spells CASSTGRPLGSNQPQHF. In DNA form, the CDR3 reads TGTGCCAGCAGTACTGGACGACCTCTTGGGAGCAATCAGCCCCAGCATTTT. The chain joins TRBV6-5 to TRBJ1-5; no clear D. CDR3 length equals 17 residues. The germline V gene encodes CDR1 MNHEY and CDR2 SVGAGI. The germline V and J ends were trimmed by 5 bases and 1 base, with 18 bases remaining between them.

This clonotype was counted only a few times. The chain combines TRBV7-8 with TRBJ1-1, with D possibly being TRBD1 (5 bases). The CDR3 is made up of 15 amino acids. From germline, CDR1 is SGHVS and CDR2 FQNEAQ. V lost 5 bases and J lost 5, with 18 bases in between. CDR3 in DNA: TGTGCCAGCAGCCTCAGGGTTGGGTTTTGGACTGAAGCTTTCTTT. Amino acids: CASSLRVGFWTEAFF.

This clonotype is a singleton in its sample. This may stem from a read error, because a much larger clone lies one nucleotide away. The CDR3 coding sequence is TGCTCCAGCCGGGACGAGAATTACTACGAGCAGTACTTC. Encoded protein: CSSRDENYYEQYF. This chain uses TRBV5-1 with TRBJ2-7; D may be TRBD1 or TRBD2 (5 bases each). Per the germline V gene, CDR1 is SGHRS and CDR2 is YFSETQ. The CDR3 runs 13 residues.

This clonotype was counted only a few times. The chain combines TRBV20-1 with TRBJ2-7; D is possibly TRBD2 (5 bases). V was clipped by 6 bases and J by 1 base, with 13 bases between them. The CDR3 consists of 13 residues. CDR1 and CDR2 from the germline V gene are DFQATT and SNEGSKA (reference sequence). The CDR3 sequence: CSAYGPGSYEQYF. Here the CDR3 DNA reads TGCAGTGCCTATGGGCCGGGATCCTACGAGCAGTACTTC.